Below, one T cell receptor beta chain is given with its context. The data were obtained in a study of lymphopenia after photon versus proton radiotherapy. Some clones are missing from TCRdb's copy, which holds only in-frame ones; the method was immunoSEQ multiplex PCR. Among some 30,000 clones listed, 80% to 90% were seen once. The TCR was taken from a woman between 70 and 85 years old with pancreatic cancer. Some clones in this sample may be carry-over from other donors' samples. The sequencing here drew on peripheral blood, taken from a patient treated with proton-based radiotherapy.

CDR3 sequence: CASSRGGQGSEKLFF. Written as DNA, the CDR3 is TGTGCCAGCAGCCGCGGCGGGCAGGGGAGTGAAAAACTGTTTTTT. V gene TRBV4-2 combines with J gene TRBJ1-4; D might be TRBD1 (6 bases). V gave up 4 bases and J gave up 7 bases, with 16 bases separating them. This CDR3 is 15 amino acids long. Germline values: CDR1 LGHNA, CDR2 YNFKEQ.